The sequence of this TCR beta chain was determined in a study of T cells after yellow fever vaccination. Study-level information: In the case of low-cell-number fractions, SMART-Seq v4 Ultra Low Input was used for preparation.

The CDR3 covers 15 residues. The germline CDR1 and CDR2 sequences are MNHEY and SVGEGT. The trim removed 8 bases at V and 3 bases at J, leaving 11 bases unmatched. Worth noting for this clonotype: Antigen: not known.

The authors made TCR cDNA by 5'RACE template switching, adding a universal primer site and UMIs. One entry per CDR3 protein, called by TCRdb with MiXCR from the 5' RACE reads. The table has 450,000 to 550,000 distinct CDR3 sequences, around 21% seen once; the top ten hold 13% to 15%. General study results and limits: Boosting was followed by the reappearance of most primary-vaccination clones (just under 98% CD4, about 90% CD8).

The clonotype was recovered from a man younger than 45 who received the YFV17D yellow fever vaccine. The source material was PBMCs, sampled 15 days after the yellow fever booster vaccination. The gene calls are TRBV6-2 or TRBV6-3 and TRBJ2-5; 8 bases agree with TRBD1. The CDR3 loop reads CASVIPTGGKETQYF. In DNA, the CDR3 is TGTGCCAGCGTTATTCCCACAGGGGGTAAAGAGACCCAGTACTTC.